These T cell receptor beta chains were read from a single sample in a study of blood T cell repertoires in COVID-19. TCRdb keeps only in-frame clones here, not all; method: immunoSEQ multiplex PCR. The sample carries 250,000 to 300,000 clones, 65% to 90% recorded once. Sequencing was carried out using peripheral blood. Source of these receptors: a man aged 30 to 39 with active or convalescent COVID-19. CDR3s include the opening cysteine and the closing phenylalanine or tryptophan. Fields, in order: V gene, clone size, D gene, J gene, CDR3 length, CDR3 protein, CDR3 DNA. A D gene is named only where the DNA matches it firmly. Size tells how often a clone was seen (once, few, many) or the class of an expanded clone, and some rows leave it out.

TRBV7-6,.,TRBD1,TRBJ2-2,18,CASSWNPGQGARTGELFF,TGTGCCAGCAGCTGGAACCCGGGACAGGGGGCGAGGACCGGGGAGCTGTTTTTT
TRBV10-1,.,TRBD2,TRBJ2-5,16,CASSASGGGTMETQYF,TGCGCCAGCAGTGCAAGTGGCGGGGGGACTATGGAGACCCAGTACTTC
TRBV7-2,.,TRBD1,TRBJ1-5,15,CASSPLDREDQPQHF,TGTGCCAGCAGCCCCCTGGACAGGGAGGATCAGCCCCAGCATTTT
TRBV7-6,.,.,TRBJ1-3,20,CASSSESGQNPSSSGNTIYF,TGTGCCAGCAGCTCAGAAAGCGGACAGAATCCCTCGTCCTCTGGAAACACCATATATTTT
TRBV25-1,.,.,TRBJ1-2,15,CASSSSLNSRYGYTF,TGTGCCAGCAGTTCCAGCCTAAACAGCCGTTATGGCTACACCTTC
TRBV18,.,.,TRBJ2-7,12,CASSPPSSEQYF,TGTGCCAGCTCACCACCCTCTTCCGAGCAGTACTTC
TRBV9,.,.,TRBJ1-1,16,CASSSPRGGRDTESFF,TGTGCCAGCAGCTCCCCCCGAGGGGGGAGGGACACTGAATCTTTCTTT
TRBV4-3,.,TRBD2,TRBJ2-1,13,CASSQDGRNEQFF,TGCGCCAGCAGCCAAGACGGGAGGAATGAGCAGTTCTTC
TRBV5-4,.,TRBD2,TRBJ2-7,15,CASSLGIAGGHEQYF,TGTGCCAGCAGCTTGGGAATAGCGGGGGGGCACGAGCAGTACTTC
TRBV13,.,TRBD1,TRBJ1-2,15,CASSVLGTANYGYTF,TGTGCCAGCAGCGTACTGGGGACAGCCAACTATGGCTACACCTTC
TRBV29-1,once,.,TRBJ1-1,12,CSVWTANTEAFF,TGCAGCGTGTGGACAGCGAACACTGAAGCTTTCTTT
TRBV4-2,.,TRBD2,TRBJ2-5,15,CASSQGSGGGETQYF,TGTGCCAGCAGCCAGGGTAGCGGGGGCGGGGAGACCCAGTACTTC
TRBV4-3,once,TRBD2,TRBJ2-1,14,CASSLEAGVDEQFF,TGCGCCAGCAGTTTGGAAGCGGGGGTTGATGAGCAGTTCTTC
TRBV4-1,.,TRBD1,TRBJ2-3,15,CASSWTGELTDTQYF,TGCGCCAGCAGCTGGACAGGAGAACTCACAGATACGCAGTATTTT
TRBV18,.,TRBD2,TRBJ2-5,14,CASSAGLAQETQYF,TGTGCCAGCTCAGCCGGACTAGCACAAGAGACCCAGTACTTC
TRBV5-1,.,.,TRBJ2-3,16,CASSPLGTGPTDTQYF,TGCGCCAGCAGCCCGCTTGGAACAGGACCCACAGATACGCAGTATTTT
TRBV3-1/TRBV3-2,.,.,TRBJ2-6,14,CASSWTSGANVLTF,TGTGCCAGCAGTTGGACTTCTGGGGCCAACGTCCTGACTTTC
TRBV10-2,.,.,TRBJ1-3,14,CASTRGVSGNTIYF,TGCGCCAGCACCCGAGGAGTTTCTGGAAACACCATATATTTT
TRBV11-2,.,.,TRBJ2-7,15,CASSLGQGIPYEQYF,TGTGCCAGCAGCTTAGGTCAGGGCATCCCCTACGAGCAGTACTTC
TRBV5-1,.,TRBD1,TRBJ1-5,14,CASSLGGQNQPQHF,TGCGCCAGCAGCCTGGGGGGACAGAATCAGCCCCAGCATTTT
TRBV7-2,.,TRBD1,TRBJ1-2,17,CASILNVQGAISYGYTF,TGTGCCAGCATCCTAAACGTCCAGGGGGCCATCTCATATGGCTACACCTTC
TRBV5-1,.,.,TRBJ2-7,16,CASSTLGDSSSYEQYF,TGCGCCAGCAGCACTTTAGGGGATTCCAGCTCCTACGAGCAGTACTTC
TRBV5-1,.,.,TRBJ1-1,14,CASKAGAQNTEAFF,TGCGCCAGCAAGGCAGGGGCCCAAAACACTGAAGCTTTCTTT